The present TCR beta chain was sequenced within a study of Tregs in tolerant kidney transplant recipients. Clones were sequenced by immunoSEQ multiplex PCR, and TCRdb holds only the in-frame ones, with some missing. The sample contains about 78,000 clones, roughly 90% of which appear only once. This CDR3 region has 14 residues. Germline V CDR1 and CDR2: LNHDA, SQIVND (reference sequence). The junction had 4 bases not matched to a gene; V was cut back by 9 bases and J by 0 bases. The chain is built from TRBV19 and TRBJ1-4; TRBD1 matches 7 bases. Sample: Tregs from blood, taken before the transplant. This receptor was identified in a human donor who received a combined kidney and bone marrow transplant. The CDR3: CARDGTATNEKLFF. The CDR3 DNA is TGTGCCAGGGACGGGACAGCAACTAATGAAAAACTGTTTTTT.